The clone carrying this T cell receptor beta chain appeared a few times. Original processing methods: TCR counts had a median of about 94,000 per sample and spanned roughly 23,224 to 690,600. TCRdb recomputed calls from the RACE reads with MiXCR, one row per CDR3 protein. The V and J calls reflect TCRdb's pipeline rather than the authors' work. The repertoire includes some 360,000 distinct CDR3 sequences, about 5.1% of them detected once, and 2.6% sits in the top ten. The source of the sample is a study of human T cells and chemical hapten exposure. Overall study context: 2% DPC applied to an approximately 2 cm by approximately 2 cm arm area sensitized donors. Slight differences in pooled library volume were the main source of varying TCR yields across samples.

As for time point: pre-sensitization, week 0. Treatment in this sample: therapeutic diphenylcyclopropenone sensitization with weekly scalp DPC. Blood was collected ahead of every patch test applied. The origin of this receptor is a woman between 45 and 65 years old with alopecia areata. Some clones in this sample may be carry-over from other donors' samples. The sample was whole blood, taken in connection with sensitization to the hapten diphenylcyclopropenone (DPC).

CDR3 DNA: TGTGCCAGCAGTTACTCTGGAAGCCCCGGAAACACCATATATTTT. Its protein is CASSYSGSPGNTIYF. The V call is TRBV6-5, the J call TRBJ1-3; D is uncertain. Germline V gene lookup returns CDR1 MNHEY and CDR2 SVGAGI. The CDR3 is made up of 15 amino acids. V was shortened by 0 bases and J by 4 bases, with 10 bases between the two germline ends.